This TCR beta chain was retrieved from a study of T cell repertoires in cytomegalovirus infection. Study overall: Signatures in public TCR beta sequences pointed to both CMV infection and matching HLA type.

This CDR3 is 13 amino acids long. Trimming left V 3 bases short and J 3 bases short, with 9 bases between. CDR1 is MNHEY and CDR2 is SVGEGT in the germline V gene. This clonotype has ten or more counts. Its antigen is still unknown. Study-level results: CMV carriers with the relevant HLA were identified by cumulative public TCR beta family frequency. HLA-C-restricted CMV clonotypes gave the most frequent clonotype in two of eight donors.

TCRdb independently ran MiXCR on the reads; one entry per CDR3 protein. The profile shows about 300,000 distinct CDR3 sequences, 9.6% of them singletons. V is TRBV6-2 or TRBV6-3 and J is TRBJ2-7; D is unresolved. This clonotype was sampled from a human donor in good health (CMV status not recorded). Some clones in this sample may be carry-over from other donors' samples. The sequencing sample was made of PBMCs. The CDR3 nucleotides are TGTGCCAGCAGTTATTTACAGAGCTACGAGCAGTACGTC. Translation gives CASSYLQSYEQYV.